The clone carrying this T cell receptor beta chain was picked up a small number of times. This specimen belongs to a study of early stage breast cancer tumors. TCRdb's table, derived via immunoSEQ multiplex PCR, lists solely in-frame clones and lacks some. The table records about 70,000 clones, 65% to 85% of them present only once. V shed 6 bases and J shed 2 bases, with 10 bases lying between them. From germline, CDR1 is MDHEN and CDR2 SYDVKM. This CDR3 contains 13 residues. The genes are TRBV28 and TRBJ1-2, with D possibly being TRBD1 (5 bases). This TCR derives from a middle-aged person with breast cancer. The material sequenced was blood. CDR3 coding DNA: TGTGCCAGCAGGGATCCAGGGAACTATGGCTACACCTTC. This codes for CASRDPGNYGYTF.